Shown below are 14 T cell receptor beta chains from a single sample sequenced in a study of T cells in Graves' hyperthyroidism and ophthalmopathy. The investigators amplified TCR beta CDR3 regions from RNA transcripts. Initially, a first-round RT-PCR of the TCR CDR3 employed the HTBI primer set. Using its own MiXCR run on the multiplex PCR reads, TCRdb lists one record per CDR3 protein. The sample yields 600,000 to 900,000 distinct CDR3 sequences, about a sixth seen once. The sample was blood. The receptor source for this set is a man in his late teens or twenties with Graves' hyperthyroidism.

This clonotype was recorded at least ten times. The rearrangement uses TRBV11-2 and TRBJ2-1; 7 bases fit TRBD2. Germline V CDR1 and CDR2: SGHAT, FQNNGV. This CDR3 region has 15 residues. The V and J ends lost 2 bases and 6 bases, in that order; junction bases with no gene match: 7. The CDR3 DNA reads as TGTGCCAGCAGCTTACAAGCGGGATTGGGCAATGAGCAGTTCTTC. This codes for CASSLQAGLGNEQFF.

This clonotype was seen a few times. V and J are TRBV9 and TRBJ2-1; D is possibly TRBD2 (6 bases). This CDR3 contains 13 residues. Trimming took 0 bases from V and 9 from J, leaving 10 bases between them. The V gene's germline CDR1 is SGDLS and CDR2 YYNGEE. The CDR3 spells CASSVVTGVEQFF. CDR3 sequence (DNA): TGTGCCAGCAGCGTAGTAACGGGAGTTGAGCAGTTCTTC.

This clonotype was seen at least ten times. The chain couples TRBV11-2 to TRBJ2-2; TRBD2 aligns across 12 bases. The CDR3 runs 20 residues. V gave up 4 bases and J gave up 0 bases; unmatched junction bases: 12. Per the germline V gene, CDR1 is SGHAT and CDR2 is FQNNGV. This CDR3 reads CASSSPRSSGRVANTGELFF. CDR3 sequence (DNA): TGTGCCAGCAGCTCCCCCAGGTCTAGCGGGAGGGTAGCGAACACCGGGGAGCTGTTTTTT.

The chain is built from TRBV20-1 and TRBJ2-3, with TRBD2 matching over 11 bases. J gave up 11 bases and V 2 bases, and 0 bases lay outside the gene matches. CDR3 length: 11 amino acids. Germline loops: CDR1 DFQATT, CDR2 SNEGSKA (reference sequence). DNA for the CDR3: TGCAGTGCTAGAACTAGCGGGGGGCAGTATTTT. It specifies CSARTSGGQYF.

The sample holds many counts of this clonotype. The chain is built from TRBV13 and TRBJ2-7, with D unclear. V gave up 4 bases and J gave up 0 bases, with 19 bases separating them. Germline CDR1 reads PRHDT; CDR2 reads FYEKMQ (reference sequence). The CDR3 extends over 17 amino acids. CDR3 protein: CASSSKRRGLNSYEQYF. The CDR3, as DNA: TGTGCCAGCAGCTCCAAGAGGCGCGGTCTTAACTCCTACGAGCAGTACTTC.

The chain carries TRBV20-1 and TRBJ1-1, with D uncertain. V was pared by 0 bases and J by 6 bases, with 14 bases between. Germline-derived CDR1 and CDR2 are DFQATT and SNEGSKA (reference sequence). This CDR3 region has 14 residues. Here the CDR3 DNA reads TGCAGTGCTAGAGATATAGGTTTGATCGCTGAAGCTTTCTTT. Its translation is CSARDIGLIAEAFF.

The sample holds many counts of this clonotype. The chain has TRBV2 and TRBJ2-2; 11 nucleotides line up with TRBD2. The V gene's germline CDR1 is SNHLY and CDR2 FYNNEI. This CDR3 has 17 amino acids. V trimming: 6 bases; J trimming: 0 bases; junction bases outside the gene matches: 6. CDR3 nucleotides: TGTGCCAGCAGCCGACTAGCGGGGTTCACGAACACCGGGGAGCTGTTTTTT. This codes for CASSRLAGFTNTGELFF. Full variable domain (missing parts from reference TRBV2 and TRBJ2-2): EPEVTQTPSHQVTQMGQEVILRCVPISNHLYFYWYRQILGQKVEFLVSFYNNEISEKSEIFDDQFSVERPDGSNFTLKIRSTKLEDSAMYFCASSRLAGFTNTGELFFGEGSRLTVL.

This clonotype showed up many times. The CDR3 nucleotides read TGTGCCAGCCCTCCATCTACGGACACTGAAGCTTTCTTT. Translation gives CASPPSTDTEAFF. This rearrangement joins TRBV27 to TRBJ1-1; D gene uncertain. CDR1 is MNHEY and CDR2 is SMNVEV in the germline V gene (reference sequence). This CDR3 has 13 residues. V was clipped by 8 bases and J by 3 bases, with 13 bases between them.

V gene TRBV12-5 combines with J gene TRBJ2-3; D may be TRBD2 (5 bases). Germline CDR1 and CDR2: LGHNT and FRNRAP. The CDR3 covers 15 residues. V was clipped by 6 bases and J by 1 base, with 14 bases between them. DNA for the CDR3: TGTGCTAGTGGATGGACTTTAGAGGGCACAGATACGCAGTATTTT. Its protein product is CASGWTLEGTDTQYF.

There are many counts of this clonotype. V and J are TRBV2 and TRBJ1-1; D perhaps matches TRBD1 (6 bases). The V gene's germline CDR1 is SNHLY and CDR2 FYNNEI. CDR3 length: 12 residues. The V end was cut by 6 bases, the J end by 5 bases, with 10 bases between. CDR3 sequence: CASSRGLTEAFF. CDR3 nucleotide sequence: TGTGCCAGCAGCAGGGGATTGACTGAAGCTTTCTTT.

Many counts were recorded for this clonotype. In nucleotides, the CDR3 is TGTGCCTGGAGTTCCCCAGGGCTCTACGAGCAGTACTTC. The encoded protein is CAWSSPGLYEQYF. The J gene is TRBJ2-7, the V gene TRBV30; D might be TRBD1 (5 bases). The germline gives CDR1 GTSNPN, CDR2 SVGIG (reference sequence). This CDR3 is built from 13 residues. The germline V and J ends were trimmed by 2 bases and 3 bases, with 11 bases remaining between them.

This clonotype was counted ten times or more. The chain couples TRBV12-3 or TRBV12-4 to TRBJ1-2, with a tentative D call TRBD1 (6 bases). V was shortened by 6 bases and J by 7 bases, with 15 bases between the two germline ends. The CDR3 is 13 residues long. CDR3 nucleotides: TGTGCCAGCAGCCGAACAGGGCTTCGTGGCTACACCTTC. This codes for CASSRTGLRGYTF.

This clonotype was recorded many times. As DNA, the CDR3 is TGCAGTGCTTCTCCTAGCGGGAGGGCCTACAATGAGCAGTTCTTC. This sequence encodes CSASPSGRAYNEQFF. The chain recombines TRBV20-1 with TRBJ2-1; 12 positions match TRBD2. Germline lookup yields CDR1 DFQATT and CDR2 SNEGSKA (reference sequence). Trimming removed 5 bases from V and 2 bases from J; junction bases left unmatched: 4. This CDR3 contains 15 residues.

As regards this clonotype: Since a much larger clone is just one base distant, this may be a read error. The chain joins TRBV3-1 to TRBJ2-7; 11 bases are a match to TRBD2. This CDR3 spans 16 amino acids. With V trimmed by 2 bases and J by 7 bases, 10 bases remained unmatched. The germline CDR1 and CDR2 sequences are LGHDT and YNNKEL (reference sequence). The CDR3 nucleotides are TGTGCCAGCAGCCAAACAGTAGCGGGGGGGAGGGGTGAGCAGTACTTC. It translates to CASSQTVAGGRGEQYF.